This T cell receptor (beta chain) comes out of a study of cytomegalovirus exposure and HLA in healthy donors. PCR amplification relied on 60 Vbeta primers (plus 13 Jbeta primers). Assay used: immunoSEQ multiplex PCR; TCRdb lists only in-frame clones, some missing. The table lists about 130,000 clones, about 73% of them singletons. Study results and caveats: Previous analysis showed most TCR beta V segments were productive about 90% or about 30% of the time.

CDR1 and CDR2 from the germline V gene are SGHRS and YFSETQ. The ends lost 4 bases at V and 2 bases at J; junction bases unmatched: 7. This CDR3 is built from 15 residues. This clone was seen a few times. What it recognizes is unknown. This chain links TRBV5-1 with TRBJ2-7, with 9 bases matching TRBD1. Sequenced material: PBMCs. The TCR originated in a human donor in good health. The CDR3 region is CASSLDRGAPYEQYF. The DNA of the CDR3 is TGCGCCAGCAGCCTCGACAGGGGGGCTCCCTACGAGCAGTACTTC. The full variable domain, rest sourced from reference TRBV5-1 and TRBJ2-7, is KAGVTQTPRYLIKTRGQQVTLSCSPISGHRSVSWYQQTPGQGLQFLFEYFSETQRNKGNFPGRFSGRQFSNSRSEMNVSTLELGDSALYLCASSLDRGAPYEQYFGPGTRLTVT.